The present entry profiles one T cell receptor beta chain with its context. The sample belongs to a study of T cell changes during pregnancy in multiple sclerosis. The CDR3 length is 17 residues. V was pared by 7 bases and J by 5 bases, with 14 bases of the junction left unmatched. Per the germline V gene, CDR1 is ENHRY and CDR2 is SYGVKD. Here immunoSEQ multiplex PCR was the method, and the copy in TCRdb shows in-frame clones only, minus some. The top ten clones hold 7.7% of a sample with tens of thousands of clones, roughly 87% of them seen once. V gene TRBV10-3 combines with J gene TRBJ2-1, with 10 bases identical to TRBD2. This receptor was identified in a female donor with multiple sclerosis, enrolled in a pregnancy study. This specimen consisted of CD8+ T cells from peripheral blood mononuclear cells, obtained after pregnancy. The CDR3 spells CAITQGLAASLDNEQFF. CDR3 DNA: TGTGCCATCACCCAAGGACTAGCGGCCTCTTTGGACAATGAGCAGTTCTTC.